One sample yielded the 30 T cell receptor beta chains listed below, sequenced in a study of T cell responses to AZD1222 COVID-19 vaccine. Only in-frame clones appear in the TCRdb table, and some are missing; sequencing was by immunoSEQ multiplex PCR. This sample yields some 110,000 clones, of which more than 85% are seen a single time; about 3% belongs to the top ten. Source: peripheral blood, taken on day 0 of AZD1222 vaccination. Every receptor here comes from an adult in good health.

This clone occurred once. The gene calls are TRBV27 and TRBJ1-1; 7 nucleotides align to TRBD1. Unmatched junction bases numbered 7, after V lost 7 bases and J lost 5 bases. Germline lookup yields CDR1 MNHEY and CDR2 SMNVEV (reference sequence). There are 13 residues in the CDR3. CDR3 coding DNA: TGTGCCAGCATCGACAGGGCTAGGACTGAAGCTTTCTTT. Protein product: CASIDRARTEAFF.

This chain connects TRBV19 to TRBJ2-2; D is undetermined. Between the trimmed V and J ends, which lost 1 base and 11 bases, there was a span of 14 bases. This CDR3 comprises 14 residues. Germline loops: CDR1 LNHDA, CDR2 SQIVND (reference sequence). The chain's CDR3 is CASSIVAVMSELFF. The CDR3 coding sequence is TGTGCCAGTAGTATAGTGGCGGTAATGAGCGAGCTGTTTTTT.

This clone has a single count. This sequence joins TRBV28 and TRBJ1-1; D gene ambiguous. The V end lost 3 bases, the J end lost 3 bases, and 14 bases lay between the germline ends. From germline, CDR1 is MDHEN and CDR2 SYDVKM. The CDR3 contains 15 residues. CDR3 sequence: CASSLQALGDTEAFF. CDR3 bases: TGTGCCAGCAGTTTGCAGGCCCTCGGGGACACTGAAGCTTTCTTT.

The genes are TRBV9 and TRBJ2-1; no definite D call. V dropped 0 bases and J dropped 6 bases, with 4 bases sitting between them. This CDR3 is 12 amino acids long. Germline CDR1 is SGDLS and CDR2 is YYNGEE. The CDR3 bases are TGTGCCAGCAGCGTAGGAGTCAATGAGCAGTTCTTC. Its translation is CASSVGVNEQFF.

This chain uses TRBV28 with TRBJ1-3; D is ambiguous. CDR1 and CDR2 (germline): MDHEN, SYDVKM. V dropped 2 bases and J dropped 4 bases, with 9 bases sitting between them. This CDR3 is 14 amino acids long. The CDR3 DNA follows: TGTGCCAGCAGTTTAATGGACGGAGGAAACACCATATATTTT. This sequence encodes CASSLMDGGNTIYF.

This clone was counted between two and nine times. The chain has TRBV9 and TRBJ2-1; D unclear. This CDR3 has 16 residues. Looked up from germline, CDR1 is SGDLS and CDR2 is YYNGEE. V lost 3 bases, J lost 4 bases, and 17 bases lay in between. In DNA form, the CDR3 reads TGTGCCAGCAGCGCCGAGGCGGCGAAAGCTTACAATGAGCAGTTCTTC. Translated: CASSAEAAKAYNEQFF.

This clone was detected once. The V and J genes are TRBV29-1 and TRBJ2-7; D is perhaps TRBD2 (6 bases). The CDR3 length is 12 residues. V lost 4 bases to trimming and J lost 6 bases, with 13 bases between them. Germline CDR1 reads SQVTM; CDR2 reads ANQGSEA. The CDR3 sequence: CSVGPMGGEQYF. For the CDR3, the DNA is TGCAGCGTTGGTCCCATGGGGGGCGAGCAGTACTTC.

V is TRBV19 and J is TRBJ2-1, with 8 bases aligning to TRBD2. J lost 6 bases, V lost 2 bases, and 6 bases had no gene match. Germline V gene data show CDR1 as LNHDA and CDR2 as SQIVND (reference sequence). The length of the CDR3 is 15 residues. The CDR3 here is CASSISPSGSNEQFF. The CDR3 region has the DNA TGTGCCAGTAGTATATCCCCCAGCGGGAGCAATGAGCAGTTCTTC.

V and J are TRBV3-1 (or the pseudogene TRBV3-2) and TRBJ2-3; the match to TRBD2 covers 9 bases. The CDR3 consists of 16 residues. The V gene end was trimmed by 8 bases and the J gene end by 4 bases; junction bases not matched to a gene: 13. Per the germline V gene, CDR1 is LGHDT and CDR2 is YNNKEL (reference sequence). The CDR3 here is CASEAWAGGPSDTQYF. The CDR3, as DNA: TGTGCCAGCGAAGCCTGGGCGGGAGGGCCGTCAGATACGCAGTATTTT.

This chain uses TRBV7-2 with TRBJ2-2, with a tentative D call TRBD1 (5 bases). Germline CDR1 is SGHTA and CDR2 is FQGNSA. CDR3 length: 14 amino acids. V lost 7 bases and J 4 bases, leaving 13 bases between the germline ends. This chain's CDR3 is CASTYRSGTGELFF. In DNA form, the CDR3 reads TGTGCCAGCACCTACAGGTCGGGCACCGGGGAGCTGTTTTTT.

This chain uses TRBV4-2 with TRBJ1-1; tentative D call: TRBD1 (5 bases). Trimming left V 2 bases short and J 7 bases short, with 14 bases between. Germline CDR1 reads LGHNA; CDR2 reads YNFKEQ. The CDR3 is 14 residues long. CDR3 nucleotides: TGTGCCAGCAGCCAATTCCACGGGACGGATGAAGCTTTCTTT. Encoded protein: CASSQFHGTDEAFF.

J is TRBJ2-6 and V is TRBV27; possibly TRBD1 for D (7 bases). The V gene lost 6 bases and the J gene lost 2 bases, with 14 bases spanning the gap. CDR1 MNHEY and CDR2 SMNVEV come from the germline V gene (reference sequence). CDR3 length: 16 residues. The CDR3 DNA reads TGTGCCAGCAGATCTCAGGGGGGTACTGGGGCCAACGTCCTGACTTTC. This codes for CASRSQGGTGANVLTF.

The chain joins TRBV7-2 to TRBJ1-2; D is unresolved. Germline CDR1 and CDR2: SGHTA and FQGNSA. This CDR3 spans 12 amino acids. Trimming removed 5 bases from V and 2 bases from J, with 6 bases in between. The CDR3 bases are TGTGCCAGCAGCCGACGGAACTATGGCTACACCTTC. It is translated as CASSRRNYGYTF.

The gene calls are TRBV30 and TRBJ2-1, with D perhaps matching TRBD1 or TRBD2 (5 bases each). V was clipped by 7 bases and J by 6 bases, with 13 bases between them. Germline lookup yields CDR1 GTSNPN and CDR2 SVGIG (reference sequence). This CDR3 spans 12 amino acids. The CDR3, as DNA: TGTGCCTCCCCGGGACCACTCAATGAGCAGTTCTTC. This gives the protein CASPGPLNEQFF.

V is TRBV19 and J is TRBJ2-4; maybe TRBD1 (6 bases). Germline-derived CDR1 and CDR2 are LNHDA and SQIVND (reference sequence). The CDR3 consists of 16 residues. V gave up 6 bases and J gave up 6 bases, with 21 bases separating them. CDR3 DNA sequence: TGTGCCAGTAGCGGACAGAAACCTGAGATTGGAAACATTCAGTACTTC. Protein product: CASSGQKPEIGNIQYF.

This rearrangement joins TRBV6-5 to TRBJ1-5; D remains ambiguous. V was cut by 5 bases and J by 1 base, with 12 bases left in between. CDR1 and CDR2 (germline): MNHEY, SVGAGI. The CDR3 has 15 amino acids. As DNA, the CDR3 is TGTGCCAGCAGTCCAACTACTGGAAGCAATCAGCCCCAGCATTTT. This codes for CASSPTTGSNQPQHF.

The chain uses TRBV21-1 and TRBJ2-1. TRBV21-1 is a recognized pseudogene. CDR3 length: 15 amino acids. CDR3 protein: CASHLRRRPYNEQFF. CDR3 DNA sequence: TGTGCCAGCCACCTAAGAAGACGCCCCTACAATGAGCAGTTCTTC.

This chain connects TRBV27 to TRBJ2-3; tentative D call: TRBD1 (7 bases). The V gene lost 4 bases and the J gene lost 4 bases, with 18 bases spanning the gap. Germline lookup yields CDR1 MNHEY and CDR2 SMNVEV (reference sequence). The length of the CDR3 is 16 residues. CDR3 in amino acids: CASSWRRGLWADTQYF. DNA of the CDR3: TGTGCCAGCAGTTGGCGGAGGGGGCTTTGGGCAGATACGCAGTATTTT.

The V gene is TRBV29-1, the J gene TRBJ1-1; D not resolved. V was trimmed by 5 bases and J by 0 bases, leaving 10 bases between them. CDR1 and CDR2 from the germline V gene are SQVTM and ANQGSEA. The CDR3 sequence is 13 residues long. The CDR3 nucleotides read TGCAGCGTTTTTTGGGTAGTGAACACTGAAGCTTTCTTT. Amino acid sequence: CSVFWVVNTEAFF.

V usage is TRBV28 and J usage is TRBJ1-2; weak D call: TRBD1 (5 bases). CDR1 and CDR2 (germline): MDHEN, SYDVKM. The CDR3 spans 13 residues. Trimming pared 4 bases from V and 2 bases from J, leaving 8 bases between. The CDR3: CASSYGTNYGYTF. The CDR3 DNA reads as TGTGCCAGCAGTTATGGGACCAACTATGGCTACACCTTC.

This chain joins TRBV5-5 and TRBJ1-1, with D perhaps matching TRBD1 (6 bases). Germline V gene lookup returns CDR1 SGHKS and CDR2 YYEKEE (reference sequence). Trimming left V 1 base short and J 1 base short, with 17 bases between. This CDR3 comprises 17 residues. In DNA form, the CDR3 reads TGTGCCAGCAGCTTGTTTGTTGCGGGACACAAGAACACTGAAGCTTTCTTT. Protein: CASSLFVAGHKNTEAFF.

The chain links TRBV23-1 to TRBJ2-1; D not certain. TRBV23-1 qualifies as an ORF whose function is uncertain. Trimming shortened V by 0 bases and J by 5 bases, and 8 bases separated the two germline ends. This CDR3 contains 14 residues. DNA for the CDR3: TGCGCCAGCAGTCAATCTCAGCCAAACAATGAGCAGTTCTTC. Translating gives CASSQSQPNNEQFF.

This chain uses TRBV27 with TRBJ2-7; D is perhaps TRBD1 (6 bases). The CDR3 is 15 amino acids. V gave up 2 bases and J gave up 3 bases, with 14 bases separating them. Germline CDR1 MNHEY, CDR2 SMNVEV (reference sequence). The CDR3 nucleotides read TGTGCCAGCAGTTTAGAAGGGACATCTTTCTACGAGCAGTACTTC. Amino acid sequence: CASSLEGTSFYEQYF.

The chain carries TRBV5-1 and TRBJ1-1; a possible D gene is TRBD1 (6 bases). Trimming took off 4 bases at V and 0 bases at J, with 13 bases between the two ends. CDR3 size: 15 residues. Germline CDR1 is SGHRS and CDR2 is YFSETQ. CDR3 sequence (DNA): TGCGCCAGCAGCACGTCTACAGGGATGAACACTGAAGCTTTCTTT. Protein: CASSTSTGMNTEAFF. Full variable domain (remainder filled in from reference TRBV5-1 and TRBJ1-1): KAGVTQTPRYLIKTRGQQVTLSCSPISGHRSVSWYQQTPGQGLQFLFEYFSETQRNKGNFPGRFSGRQFSNSRSEMNVSTLELGDSALYLCASSTSTGMNTEAFFGQGTRLTVV.

As concerns this clone: The junction differs from germline at one of its ends, possibly a read error. This chain joins TRBV19 and TRBJ1-5; possible D gene TRBD1, 6 bases. Germline V lookup: CDR1 LNHDA, CDR2 SQIVND (reference sequence). The CDR3 is 16 amino acids. The CDR3 loop is CASSRLSGASNQPQHF. The CDR3 DNA is TGTGCCAGCAGTAGGCTGTCGGGGGCGAGCAATCAGCCCCAGCATTTT.

The chain has TRBV4-1 and TRBJ2-7; D is uncertain. The CDR3 is 11 amino acids. V was cut by 5 bases and J by 7 bases, with 9 bases left in between. Germline V gene data show CDR1 as MGHRA and CDR2 as YSYEKL. The CDR3 here is CASSTTGEQYF. Here the CDR3 DNA reads TGCGCCAGCAGCACCACCGGGGAGCAGTACTTC.

The V call is TRBV6-4, the J call TRBJ2-2; 7 nucleotides align to TRBD1. Germline V gene data show CDR1 as MRHNA and CDR2 as SNTAGT. Trimming took 5 bases from V and 4 from J; bases not matched to a gene: 4. This CDR3 has 14 residues. CDR3 in amino acids: CASSRSGGTGELFF. The CDR3 coding sequence is TGTGCCAGCAGTAGGTCAGGGGGCACCGGGGAGCTGTTTTTT.

The chain combines TRBV4-1 with TRBJ1-5; 9 bases agree with TRBD1. This CDR3 spans 16 amino acids. The germline V gene has CDR1 MGHRA and CDR2 YSYEKL. With 4 bases clipped from V and 4 bases from J, the junction kept 8 bases outside the gene matches. The DNA of the CDR3 is TGCGCCAGCAGCCCCCACCCGGACAGGGGAAATCAGCCCCAGCATTTT. Protein product: CASSPHPDRGNQPQHF.

This chain links TRBV27 with TRBJ1-2, with 8 bases identical to TRBD1. The CDR3 covers 15 residues. V lost 0 bases to trimming and J lost 6 bases; unmatched junction nucleotides: 6. Germline V gene lookup returns CDR1 MNHEY and CDR2 SMNVEV (reference sequence). CDR3 DNA: TGTGCCAGCAGTTTATCCTGGGACAGGTCGAATGGCTACACCTTC. It yields the protein CASSLSWDRSNGYTF.

This sequence joins TRBV27 and TRBJ2-7; 9 bases are shared with TRBD1. Germline V CDR1 and CDR2: MNHEY, SMNVEV (reference sequence). CDR3 length: 15 amino acids. V lost 0 bases and J lost 4; bases outside the gene matches: 4. The DNA of the CDR3 is TGTGCCAGCAGTTTATCGTGGGACAGGGCATACGAGCAGTACTTC. It specifies CASSLSWDRAYEQYF.